The 28 T cell receptor beta chains listed next were all sequenced from one sample in a study of T cell repertoires in cytomegalovirus infection. MiXCR, applied by TCRdb to the reads, yields one record per CDR3 protein. This table has tens of thousands of distinct CDR3 sequences, about 29% appearing once. Antigens for these TCRs are unknown. Sequencing used CD8+ T cells from cultured PBMCs, obtained from culture after CMV antigen stimulation. The receptors here all came from a human donor in good health (CMV status not recorded). Some clones in this sample may be carry-over from other donors' samples.

There are many counts of this clonotype. The rearrangement joins TRBV6-1 to TRBJ1-1; possibly TRBD1 for D (5 bases). The CDR3 totals 14 residues. In germline, CDR1 is MNHNS, CDR2 SASEGT. Trimming cost V 4 bases and J 2 bases, with 11 bases left between them. CDR3 nucleotide sequence: TGTGCCAGCAGTGTCCACAGGAAAAACACTGAAGCTTTCTTT. Its translation is CASSVHRKNTEAFF.

In this sample, this clonotype turned up a few times. V gene TRBV10-3 combines with J gene TRBJ1-1; TRBD1 agrees at 7 bases. CDR3 size: 14 residues. Germline V lookup: CDR1 ENHRY, CDR2 SYGVKD. The V and J ends lost 4 bases and 0 bases, in that order; junction bases with no gene match: 2. The CDR3 sequence is CAISVQGMNTEAFF. Here the CDR3 DNA reads TGTGCCATCAGTGTACAGGGGATGAACACTGAAGCTTTCTTT.

The table lists this clonotype with many counts. The chain joins TRBV5-6 to TRBJ1-1; D might be TRBD1 (5 bases). This CDR3 has 13 amino acids. V was pared by 5 bases and J by 1 base, with 9 bases between. CDR1 and CDR2 from the germline V gene are SGHDT and YYEEEE. CDR3 DNA: TGTGCCAGCAGAAATACAGGGAACACTGAAGCTTTCTTT. Amino acids: CASRNTGNTEAFF.

This clonotype came up a few times. CDR3 protein: CASSSGQGIGELFF. The CDR3 DNA follows: TGTGCCAGCAGCTCAGGACAGGGGATCGGGGAGCTGTTTTTT. This chain uses TRBV7-9 with TRBJ2-2, with 9 positions matching TRBD1. The germline CDR1 and CDR2 sequences are SEHNR and FQNEAQ (reference sequence). The CDR3 extends over 14 amino acids. J gave up 7 bases and V 4 bases, and 4 bases lay outside the gene matches.

The gene calls are TRBV27 and TRBJ2-1, with 9 bases matching TRBD1. Germline V gene sequence: CDR1 MNHEY, CDR2 SMNVEV (reference sequence). The CDR3 runs to 13 residues. The junction had 5 bases not matched to a gene; V was cut back by 5 bases and J by 9 bases. CDR3 protein: CASSGTGWGEQFF. CDR3 DNA: TGTGCCAGCAGTGGGACAGGGTGGGGTGAGCAGTTCTTC.

This clonotype was picked up many times. The chain joins TRBV7-8 to TRBJ1-1; D call uncertain. Trimming left V 1 base short and J 11 bases short, with 8 bases between. CDR1 is SGHVS, CDR2 FQNEAQ, per germline. The CDR3 runs 11 residues. Here the CDR3 DNA reads TGTGCCAGCAGCTTAGAAGAGGTGGCTTTCTTT. Translating it yields CASSLEEVAFF.

In this sample, this clonotype turned up a few times. The chain joins TRBV18 to TRBJ2-3; TRBD2 might be the D (6 bases). CDR1 and CDR2 from the germline V gene are KGHSH and LQKENI. V lost 4 bases, J lost 4 bases, and 9 bases lay in between. The CDR3 has 13 residues. CDR3 residues: CASSRGDSDTQYF. CDR3 in DNA: TGTGCCAGCTCACGGGGGGACTCAGATACGCAGTATTTT.

The chain recombines TRBV20-1 with TRBJ2-3; tentatively, D is TRBD2 (5 bases). The CDR3 covers 16 residues. V lost 5 bases, J lost 0 bases, and 18 bases lay in between. Germline CDR1 DFQATT, CDR2 SNEGSKA (reference sequence). Here the CDR3 DNA reads TGCAGTGCTGGAATGCAAGCGGTACTTAGCACAGATACGCAGTATTTT. It specifies CSAGMQAVLSTDTQYF.

With regard to this clonotype: Germline and junction disagree at one end, which may indicate a read error. The chain combines TRBV9 with TRBJ2-1; tentatively, D is TRBD1 or TRBD2 (5 bases each). The CDR3 covers 16 residues. Germline CDR1 reads SGDLS; CDR2 reads YYNGEE. The CDR3 here is CASSHEGKSSYNEQFF. The CDR3 DNA reads as TGTGCCAGCAGTCATGAGGGGAAGAGCTCCTATAATGAGCAGTTCTTC. The complete variable domain, with remaining parts taken from reference TRBV9 and TRBJ2-1, reads DSGVTQTPKHLITATGQRVTLRCSPRSGDLSVYWYQQSLDQGLQFLIQYYNGEERAKGNILERFSAQQFPDLHSELNLSSLELGDSALYFCASSHEGKSSYNEQFFGPGTRLTVL.

The V gene is TRBV14, the J gene TRBJ2-7; 15 nucleotides agree with TRBD2. Germline V gives CDR1 SGHDN, CDR2 FVKESK. CDR3 size: 16 residues. The V and J ends lost 4 bases and 2 bases, in that order; junction bases with no gene match: 3. CDR3 residues: CASSPRTSGGAYEQYF. CDR3 DNA sequence: TGTGCCAGCAGCCCAAGGACTAGCGGGGGGGCCTACGAGCAGTACTTC.

The chain couples TRBV27 to TRBJ1-5; tentatively, D is TRBD1 (5 bases). V gave up 4 bases and J gave up 0 bases, with 13 bases separating them. The germline V gene encodes CDR1 MNHEY and CDR2 SMNVEV (reference sequence). The CDR3 consists of 16 residues. Here the CDR3 DNA reads TGTGCCAGCAGTTACTCGGGACGAAATAGCAATCAGCCCCAGCATTTT. Its translation is CASSYSGRNSNQPQHF.

V and J are TRBV12-3 or TRBV12-4 and TRBJ1-1; 8 bases are a match to TRBD1. Losses at the gene ends were 1 base for V and 3 bases for J; bases not matched to a gene: 4. The CDR3 loop spans 15 amino acids. CDR3 residues: CASSLEDRGDTEAFF. The CDR3 nucleotides are TGTGCCAGCAGTTTAGAAGACAGGGGTGACACTGAAGCTTTCTTT.

The table lists this clonotype with a few counts. The V gene is TRBV7-6, the J gene TRBJ2-7, with TRBD1 matching 9 bases. This CDR3 region has 15 residues. V shed 5 bases and J 5 bases; nucleotides not matched to a gene: 10. The germline V gene has CDR1 SGHVS and CDR2 FNYEAQ. As DNA, the CDR3 is TGTGCCAGCAGCCCGGGGACAGGGTCTAATAACGAGCAGTACTTC. Translating it yields CASSPGTGSNNEQYF.

This clonotype appeared a single time. The V gene is TRBV7-2, the J gene TRBJ2-1; D is unclear. V lost 3 bases, J lost 10 bases, and 7 bases lay in between. This CDR3 has 11 amino acids. Germline CDR1 and CDR2: SGHTA and FQGNSA. CDR3 loop: CASSLTLEQFF. The CDR3 nucleotides read TGTGCCAGCAGCTTGACACTCGAGCAGTTCTTC. Full variable domain (outside the CDR3, taken from reference TRBV7-2 and TRBJ2-1): GAGVSQSPSNKVTEKGKDVELRCDPISGHTALYWYRQSLGQGLEFLIYFQGNSAPDKSGLPSDRFSAERTGGSVSTLTIQRTQQEDSAVYLCASSLTLEQFFGPGTRLTVL.

The rearrangement links TRBV6-2 or TRBV6-3 to TRBJ2-1, with D maybe TRBD2 (6 bases). The CDR3 is made up of 15 amino acids. The germline V gene has CDR1 MNHEY and CDR2 SVGEGT. Trimming shortened V by 2 bases and J by 4 bases, and 12 bases separated the two germline ends. The CDR3: CASSYRRERYNEQFF. CDR3 coding DNA: TGTGCCAGCAGTTACCGTCGGGAGCGGTACAATGAGCAGTTCTTC.

This clonotype was observed once. V usage is TRBV2 and J usage is TRBJ2-7; the D is unclear. The germline V and J ends were trimmed by 1 base and 4 bases, with 8 bases remaining between them. Germline CDR1 and CDR2: SNHLY and FYNNEI. The CDR3 totals 13 residues. The CDR3 nucleotides read TGTGCCAGCAGTGAAGGGGGAATGTACGAGCAGTACTTC. It specifies CASSEGGMYEQYF. Full variable domain (remainder filled in from reference TRBV2 and TRBJ2-7): EPEVTQTPSHQVTQMGQEVILRCVPISNHLYFYWYRQILGQKVEFLVSFYNNEISEKSEIFDDQFSVERPDGSNFTLKIRSTKLEDSAMYFCASSEGGMYEQYFGPGTRLTVT.

This clonotype was observed a few times. The V call is TRBV12-5, the J call TRBJ1-2, with 8 bases lining up with TRBD1. The CDR3 length is 14 residues. The germline gives CDR1 LGHNT, CDR2 FRNRAP. Unmatched junction bases numbered 13, after V lost 5 bases and J lost 11 bases. CDR3 region: CASGTSPGQDNYTF. The CDR3 nucleotides are TGTGCTAGTGGTACCTCCCCGGGACAGGACAATTACACCTTC.

The genes are TRBV6-6 and TRBJ2-3, with D uncertain. This CDR3 comprises 15 residues. Deletions cut 2 bases from V and 2 bases from J, with 11 bases between. Per germline, CDR1 MNHNY and CDR2 SVGAGI (reference sequence). The CDR3 is CASSYRANPTDTQYF. The CDR3 nucleotides are TGTGCCAGCAGTTACAGGGCAAATCCCACAGATACGCAGTATTTT.

This clonotype was seen repeatedly, ten times or more. The chain has TRBV7-2 and TRBJ1-1, with 7 bases matching TRBD1. V shed 5 bases and J 4 bases; nucleotides not matched to a gene: 10. CDR3 length equals 15 residues. Germline-derived CDR1 and CDR2 are SGHTA and FQGNSA. The CDR3 reads CASSLVGQFTTEAFF. The CDR3 DNA sequence: TGTGCCAGCAGCCTAGTGGGACAGTTTACCACTGAAGCTTTCTTT.

The chain recombines TRBV28 with TRBJ2-1; possibly TRBD1 or TRBD2 for D (6 bases each). With 5 bases removed from V and 8 bases from J, the gap between germline ends came to 25 bases. This CDR3 has 17 amino acids. The germline V gene encodes CDR1 MDHEN and CDR2 SYDVKM. The CDR3 here is CASSPLLLEGDRDEQFF. CDR3 coding DNA: TGTGCCAGCAGTCCACTGCTGCTGGAGGGGGATAGAGATGAGCAGTTCTTC.

In its sample, this clonotype was seen a few times. The chain joins TRBV27 to TRBJ2-5; possible D gene TRBD2, 7 bases. There are 14 residues in the CDR3. V was shortened by 5 bases and J by 9 bases, with 19 bases between the two germline ends. CDR1 is MNHEY, CDR2 SMNVEV, per germline (reference sequence). The CDR3 DNA sequence: TGTGCCAGCAGTACTGGGGGGGGGCCCTGGGCCCAGTACTTC. Its translation is CASSTGGGPWAQYF.

There are many counts of this clonotype. The rearrangement uses TRBV7-8 and TRBJ2-2; no firm D call. Germline V gene data show CDR1 as SGHVS and CDR2 as FQNEAQ. This CDR3 has 11 residues. V was cut by 5 bases and J by 7 bases, with 5 bases left in between. In nucleotides, the CDR3 is TGTGCCAGCAGCACGAACGGGGAGCTGTTTTTT. It yields the protein CASSTNGELFF.

The rearrangement uses TRBV20-1 and TRBJ2-1; tentative D call: TRBD1 (6 bases). Germline V gives CDR1 DFQATT, CDR2 SNEGSKA (reference sequence). V was cut by 5 bases and J by 5 bases, with 7 bases left in between. The CDR3 runs to 11 residues. The CDR3 sequence: CSADRNNEQFF. DNA for the CDR3: TGCAGTGCTGACAGGAACAATGAGCAGTTCTTC.

As for this clonotype: A read error may produce the germline difference seen at one junction end. The chain employs TRBV12-3 or TRBV12-4 and TRBJ2-5; D perhaps matches TRBD2 (5 bases). The CDR3 covers 15 residues. For the CDR3, the DNA is TGTGCCAACAGTTTAAAGCAGAACGGCGGGGAGACCCAGTACTTC. Translated: CANSLKQNGGETQYF.

The rearrangement uses TRBV2 and TRBJ1-5; unclear D gene. The germline V and J ends were trimmed by 4 bases and 0 bases, with 7 bases remaining between them. The CDR3 extends over 14 amino acids. CDR1 and CDR2 (germline): SNHLY, FYNNEI. In DNA form, the CDR3 reads TGTGCCAGCAGTGCCGAATATAGCAATCAGCCCCAGCATTTT. Translated, it gives CASSAEYSNQPQHF. Full variable domain (remainder filled in from reference TRBV2 and TRBJ1-5): EPEVTQTPSHQVTQMGQEVILRCVPISNHLYFYWYRQILGQKVEFLVSFYNNEISEKSEIFDDQFSVERPDGSNFTLKIRSTKLEDSAMYFCASSAEYSNQPQHFGDGTRLSIL.

This clonotype occurred a few times. The chain joins TRBV28 to TRBJ2-5; the match to TRBD2 covers 10 bases. CDR3 length: 15 amino acids. CDR1 MDHEN and CDR2 SYDVKM come from the germline V gene. After removal of 4 bases from V and 5 bases from J, the junction contained 7 bases not matched to a gene. CDR3 DNA sequence: TGTGCCAGCAGTTCTCTAGCTAGCGGGGGTGAGACCCAGTACTTC. Protein sequence: CASSSLASGGETQYF.

The sample holds many counts of this clonotype. The chain is built from TRBV12-2 and TRBJ2-7. TRBV12-2 represents a pseudogene. This CDR3 is built from 11 residues. CDR3 in amino acids: CASRPNHEQYF. The CDR3 nucleotides are TGTGCAAGTCGCCCGAACCATGAGCAGTACTTC.

The V and J genes are TRBV5-8 and TRBJ2-7, with TRBD1 as a possible D gene (5 bases). The V gene lost 5 bases and the J gene lost 3 bases, with 18 bases spanning the gap. The CDR3 spans 15 residues. In germline, CDR1 is SGHTS, CDR2 YDEGEE. The CDR3 spells CASRSLEQDVYEQYF. DNA for the CDR3: TGTGCCAGCAGATCCTTAGAACAGGATGTCTACGAGCAGTACTTC.